This is a list of T cell receptor beta chains from one sample in a study of blood T cells in healthy people across ages. TCRdb analysed the 5' RACE reads with MiXCR anew, one entry per CDR3 protein. Found here are approximately 780,000 distinct CDR3 sequences, approximately 24% of them singletons; the top ten hold around 3%. These data were also filed under a second study, of T cells of mothers and their children.

The sample consisted of blood. The receptors were sampled from a boy under 18 in good health. Each CDR3 is given with its conserved first and last residue. A D gene is named only where the DNA matches it firmly. Expanded clones are given a class, and other clones once, few, many or no size at all.

abundance: NA; d_gene: TRBD1; v_gene: TRBV6-2/TRBV6-3; len: 13; j_gene: TRBJ2-7; CDR3aa: CASSRGGSAEQYF; CDR3nt: TGTGCCAGCAGCCGAGGGGGCTCAGCCGAGCAGTACTTC
abundance: few; d_gene: TRBD2; v_gene: TRBV12-3/TRBV12-4; len: 14; j_gene: TRBJ2-5; CDR3aa: CASIQGLAQETQYF; CDR3nt: TGTGCCAGCATCCAGGGACTAGCCCAAGAGACCCAGTACTTC
abundance: few; d_gene: NA; v_gene: TRBV10-2; len: 16; j_gene: TRBJ2-5; CDR3aa: CASTHGRPVGQETQYF; CDR3nt: TGCGCCAGCACCCACGGACGCCCGGTGGGCCAAGAGACCCAGTACTTC
abundance: NA; d_gene: NA; v_gene: TRBV10-2; len: 15; j_gene: TRBJ1-5; CDR3aa: CASSERGDSNQPQHF; CDR3nt: TGCGCCAGCAGTGAACGGGGGGATAGCAATCAGCCCCAGCATTTT
abundance: few; d_gene: NA; v_gene: TRBV24-1; len: 13; j_gene: TRBJ1-1; CDR3aa: CATGRGEDTEAFF; CDR3nt: TGTGCCACCGGGCGGGGGGAGGACACTGAAGCTTTCTTT
abundance: few; d_gene: TRBD2; v_gene: TRBV7-2; len: 16; j_gene: TRBJ2-2; CDR3aa: CASSPLAGGRYGELFF; CDR3nt: TGTGCCAGCAGCCCTCTAGCGGGGGGGCGGTACGGGGAGCTATTTTTT
abundance: few; d_gene: TRBD2; v_gene: TRBV20-1; len: 15; j_gene: TRBJ2-1; CDR3aa: CSARDMASGGLSQFF; CDR3nt: TGCAGTGCTAGAGATATGGCTAGCGGGGGCCTTTCGCAGTTCTTC
abundance: NA; d_gene: TRBD1; v_gene: TRBV5-5; len: 16; j_gene: TRBJ2-4; CDR3aa: CASSSPRSRDRNIQYF; CDR3nt: TGTGCCAGCAGCTCGCCGCGTTCTCGGGACAGAAACATTCAGTACTTC
abundance: few; d_gene: TRBD1; v_gene: TRBV4-1; len: 14; j_gene: TRBJ2-4; CDR3aa: CASSHRQGEYIQYF; CDR3nt: TGCGCCAGCAGCCACCGACAGGGGGAGTACATTCAGTACTTC
abundance: NA; d_gene: NA; v_gene: TRBV10-3; len: 18; j_gene: TRBJ2-6; CDR3aa: CAISVRETRISGANVLTF; CDR3nt: TGTGCCATCAGTGTCAGAGAAACACGGATCTCTGGGGCCAACGTCCTGACTTTC
abundance: few; d_gene: NA; v_gene: TRBV10-3; len: 13; j_gene: TRBJ2-5; CDR3aa: CAISDRTDETQYF; CDR3nt: TGTGCCATCAGTGACAGGACAGACGAGACCCAGTACTTC
abundance: few; d_gene: NA; v_gene: TRBV5-6; len: 14; j_gene: TRBJ1-2; CDR3aa: CASSQAGFNYGYTF; CDR3nt: TGTGCCTCATCACAGGCAGGGTTCAACTATGGCTACACCTTC
abundance: NA; d_gene: TRBD2; v_gene: TRBV7-9; len: 18; j_gene: TRBJ2-5; CDR3aa: CATLTGLQRGGFQETQYF; CDR3nt: TGTGCCACCCTAACAGGGCTTCAGCGGGGGGGATTCCAAGAGACCCAGTACTTC
abundance: NA; d_gene: NA; v_gene: TRBV12-3/TRBV12-4; len: 13; j_gene: TRBJ1-2; CDR3aa: CASNLTHGHGYTF; CDR3nt: TGTGCCAGCAACCTTACCCACGGCCATGGCTACACCTTC
abundance: many; d_gene: TRBD2; v_gene: TRBV5-1; len: 14; j_gene: TRBJ2-5; CDR3aa: CASRPGLAGETQYF; CDR3nt: TGCGCCAGCAGACCGGGACTAGCGGGGGAGACCCAGTACTTC
abundance: NA; d_gene: NA; v_gene: TRBV10-3; len: 14; j_gene: TRBJ2-5; CDR3aa: CATGRDSQKETQYF; CDR3nt: TGTGCCACCGGGCGGGACAGCCAAAAGGAGACCCAGTACTTC
abundance: NA; d_gene: TRBD2; v_gene: TRBV12-3/TRBV12-4; len: 16; j_gene: TRBJ2-3; CDR3aa: CASSRTSGGRTDTQYF; CDR3nt: TGTGCCAGCAGTCGGACTAGCGGGGGTCGCACAGATACGCAGTATTTT
abundance: NA; d_gene: TRBD2; v_gene: TRBV20-1; len: 18; j_gene: TRBJ2-5; CDR3aa: CSASWAVLAGPSGETQYF; CDR3nt: TGCAGTGCTAGCTGGGCAGTTCTAGCGGGACCAAGTGGGGAGACCCAGTACTTC
abundance: NA; d_gene: NA; v_gene: TRBV6-4; len: 13; j_gene: TRBJ1-2; CDR3aa: CANSDSVAGGYTF; CDR3nt: TGTGCCAACAGTGACTCGGTGGCGGGTGGCTACACCTTC
abundance: NA; d_gene: NA; v_gene: TRBV6-5; len: 12; j_gene: TRBJ2-7; CDR3aa: CASSKSLGEQYF; CDR3nt: TGTGCCAGCAGCAAATCTCTGGGCGAGCAGTACTTC
abundance: few; d_gene: NA; v_gene: TRBV12-3/TRBV12-4; len: 16; j_gene: TRBJ1-3; CDR3aa: CASSLRAAYSGNTIYF; CDR3nt: TGTGCCAGCAGTTTAAGGGCAGCTTACTCTGGAAACACCATATATTTT
abundance: NA; d_gene: TRBD1; v_gene: TRBV9; len: 16; j_gene: TRBJ2-3; CDR3aa: CASSVGGTGYTDTQYF; CDR3nt: TGTGCCAGCAGCGTAGGGGGGACAGGGTACACAGATACGCAGTATTTT
abundance: NA; d_gene: NA; v_gene: TRBV7-9; len: 15; j_gene: TRBJ1-4; CDR3aa: CASSPAGYTNEKLFF; CDR3nt: TGTGCCAGCAGCCCCGCCGGGTATACTAATGAAAAACTGTTTTTT
abundance: few; d_gene: NA; v_gene: TRBV10-3; len: 12; j_gene: TRBJ1-2; CDR3aa: CAISVGSRGCTF; CDR3nt: TGTGCCATCAGTGTGGGCAGCCGTGGCTGCACCTTC
abundance: many; d_gene: TRBD1; v_gene: TRBV4-2; len: 16; j_gene: TRBJ2-1; CDR3aa: CASSQGGTGGKNEQFF; CDR3nt: TGTGCCAGCAGCCAAGGGGGAACAGGGGGCAAGAATGAGCAGTTCTTC
abundance: NA; d_gene: TRBD2; v_gene: TRBV7-2; len: 17; j_gene: TRBJ2-3; CDR3aa: CASLGLAGGYLMATQYF; CDR3nt: TGTGCCAGCCTTGGACTAGCGGGGGGGTACCTCATGGCCACGCAGTATTTT
abundance: NA; d_gene: NA; v_gene: TRBV6-6; len: 13; j_gene: TRBJ1-2; CDR3aa: CASSYSFEGGYTF; CDR3nt: TGTGCCAGCAGTTACTCCTTCGAGGGCGGCTACACCTTC
abundance: few; d_gene: TRBD1; v_gene: TRBV19; len: 14; j_gene: TRBJ1-2; CDR3aa: CASSIDRGNYGYTF; CDR3nt: TGTGCCAGTAGTATCGACAGGGGCAACTATGGCTACACCTTC
abundance: NA; d_gene: TRBD1; v_gene: TRBV6-5; len: 13; j_gene: TRBJ1-1; CDR3aa: CASSQGQLLEAFF; CDR3nt: TGTGCCAGCAGTCAGGGACAGCTACTTGAAGCTTTCTTT
abundance: NA; d_gene: NA; v_gene: TRBV12-3/TRBV12-4; len: 16; j_gene: TRBJ1-3; CDR3aa: CVSSPPGPLWGNTIYF; CDR3nt: TGTGTCAGCAGTCCCCCGGGGCCCTTGTGGGGAAACACCATATATTTT
abundance: NA; d_gene: TRBD1; v_gene: TRBV6-1; len: 16; j_gene: TRBJ2-5; CDR3aa: CASSITDRVVQETQYF; CDR3nt: TGTGCCAGCAGTATAACCGACAGGGTGGTTCAAGAGACCCAGTACTTC
abundance: NA; d_gene: TRBD2; v_gene: TRBV7-9; len: 16; j_gene: TRBJ2-3; CDR3aa: CASSLEAGGYTDTQYF; CDR3nt: TGTGCCAGCAGCTTAGAAGCGGGGGGATACACAGATACGCAGTATTTT
abundance: NA; d_gene: TRBD2; v_gene: TRBV5-1; len: 17; j_gene: TRBJ2-5; CDR3aa: CASSPGNGRGTQETQYF; CDR3nt: TGCGCCAGCAGCCCCGGGAATGGGCGGGGGACCCAAGAGACCCAGTACTTC
abundance: NA; d_gene: NA; v_gene: TRBV6-6; len: 15; j_gene: TRBJ1-5; CDR3aa: CASTPARESNQPQHF; CDR3nt: TGTGCCAGCACCCCGGCAAGGGAGAGCAATCAGCCCCAGCATTTT
abundance: few; d_gene: NA; v_gene: TRBV5-4; len: 17; j_gene: TRBJ2-5; CDR3aa: CASSLEANRPYQETQYF; CDR3nt: TGTGCCAGCAGCTTGGAGGCTAACCGGCCTTACCAAGAGACCCAGTACTTC
abundance: few; d_gene: NA; v_gene: TRBV2; len: 14; j_gene: TRBJ1-1; CDR3aa: CASCPSDLGTEAFF; CDR3nt: TGTGCCAGCTGCCCCAGTGATCTTGGGACTGAAGCTTTCTTT
abundance: few; d_gene: NA; v_gene: TRBV27; len: 11; j_gene: TRBJ2-1; CDR3aa: CASRRGNEQFF; CDR3nt: TGTGCCAGCAGGAGAGGGAATGAGCAGTTCTTC
abundance: NA; d_gene: NA; v_gene: TRBV5-1; len: 12; j_gene: TRBJ2-7; CDR3aa: CASSETEYEQYF; CDR3nt: TGCGCCAGCAGCGAGACTGAATACGAGCAGTACTTC
abundance: NA; d_gene: NA; v_gene: TRBV2; len: 12; j_gene: TRBJ1-2; CDR3aa: CASNRANYGYTF; CDR3nt: TGTGCCAGCAATAGGGCCAACTATGGCTACACCTTC
abundance: few; d_gene: NA; v_gene: TRBV29-1; len: 10; j_gene: TRBJ2-5; CDR3aa: CSVAGKTQYF; CDR3nt: TGCAGCGTTGCAGGGAAGACCCAGTACTTC
abundance: few; d_gene: TRBD1; v_gene: TRBV7-9; len: 13; j_gene: TRBJ2-4; CDR3aa: CASSFSDRGIQYF; CDR3nt: TGTGCCAGCAGCTTTTCGGACAGGGGCATTCAGTACTTC
abundance: few; d_gene: NA; v_gene: TRBV6-5; len: 18; j_gene: TRBJ1-6; CDR3aa: CASSYSKYLGRAASPLHF; CDR3nt: TGTGCCAGCAGTTACTCGAAGTATTTGGGGCGAGCTGCATCACCCCTCCACTTT
abundance: NA; d_gene: NA; v_gene: TRBV14; len: 15; j_gene: TRBJ1-1; CDR3aa: CASSQDSSRDTEAFF; CDR3nt: TGTGCCAGCAGCCAAGATTCCAGTCGGGACACTGAAGCTTTCTTT
abundance: NA; d_gene: TRBD2; v_gene: TRBV5-1; len: 17; j_gene: TRBJ2-5; CDR3aa: CASSLGLAGVGQETQYF; CDR3nt: TGCGCCAGCAGCCTCGGACTAGCGGGGGTAGGCCAAGAGACCCAGTACTTC
abundance: NA; d_gene: TRBD1; v_gene: TRBV12-3/TRBV12-4; len: 16; j_gene: TRBJ2-2; CDR3aa: CASCCRGWIDTGELFF; CDR3nt: TGTGCCAGCTGCTGCAGGGGGTGGATCGACACCGGGGAGCTGTTTTTT
abundance: NA; d_gene: TRBD2; v_gene: TRBV20-1; len: 16; j_gene: TRBJ2-3; CDR3aa: CSARGLAGTSTDTQYF; CDR3nt: TGCAGTGCTAGAGGCCTAGCGGGGACTAGCACAGATACGCAGTATTTT
abundance: NA; d_gene: NA; v_gene: TRBV30; len: 17; j_gene: TRBJ2-6; CDR3aa: CAWSEVRPSSGANVLTF; CDR3nt: TGTGCCTGGAGTGAGGTCAGGCCAAGCTCTGGGGCCAACGTCCTGACTTTC
abundance: NA; d_gene: NA; v_gene: TRBV11-2; len: 13; j_gene: TRBJ1-1; CDR3aa: CASSPAWGTEAFF; CDR3nt: TGTGCCAGCAGCCCAGCCTGGGGGACTGAAGCTTTCTTT
abundance: NA; d_gene: TRBD2; v_gene: TRBV6-1; len: 17; j_gene: TRBJ2-7; CDR3aa: CASRPTSGGANSYEQYF; CDR3nt: TGTGCCAGCAGACCTACTAGCGGGGGGGCCAACTCCTACGAGCAGTACTTC
abundance: NA; d_gene: NA; v_gene: TRBV4-1; len: 13; j_gene: TRBJ1-2; CDR3aa: CASSQEGNRGYTF; CDR3nt: TGCGCCAGCAGCCAAGAGGGGAATCGTGGCTACACCTTC
abundance: NA; d_gene: NA; v_gene: TRBV12-3/TRBV12-4; len: 13; j_gene: TRBJ2-7; CDR3aa: CASAGQQMGEQYF; CDR3nt: TGTGCCAGCGCGGGACAGCAAATGGGGGAGCAGTACTTC
abundance: NA; d_gene: NA; v_gene: TRBV29-1; len: 16; j_gene: TRBJ2-1; CDR3aa: CSVEAYGATSYNEQFF; CDR3nt: TGCAGCGTTGAAGCGTACGGGGCGACCTCCTACAATGAGCAGTTCTTC
abundance: few; d_gene: NA; v_gene: TRBV7-2; len: 13; j_gene: TRBJ2-1; CDR3aa: CASSLVIGNEQFF; CDR3nt: TGTGCCAGCAGCTTAGTGATTGGGAATGAGCAGTTCTTC
abundance: NA; d_gene: NA; v_gene: TRBV6-2/TRBV6-3; len: 16; j_gene: TRBJ2-7; CDR3aa: CASSYSPATAKLLQYF; CDR3nt: TGTGCCAGCAGTTACTCTCCTGCGACGGCCAAGCTCTTACAGTACTTC
abundance: NA; d_gene: NA; v_gene: TRBV20-1; len: 13; j_gene: TRBJ2-7; CDR3aa: CSASFQGWGEQYF; CDR3nt: TGCAGTGCTAGTTTCCAGGGTTGGGGAGAGCAGTACTTC